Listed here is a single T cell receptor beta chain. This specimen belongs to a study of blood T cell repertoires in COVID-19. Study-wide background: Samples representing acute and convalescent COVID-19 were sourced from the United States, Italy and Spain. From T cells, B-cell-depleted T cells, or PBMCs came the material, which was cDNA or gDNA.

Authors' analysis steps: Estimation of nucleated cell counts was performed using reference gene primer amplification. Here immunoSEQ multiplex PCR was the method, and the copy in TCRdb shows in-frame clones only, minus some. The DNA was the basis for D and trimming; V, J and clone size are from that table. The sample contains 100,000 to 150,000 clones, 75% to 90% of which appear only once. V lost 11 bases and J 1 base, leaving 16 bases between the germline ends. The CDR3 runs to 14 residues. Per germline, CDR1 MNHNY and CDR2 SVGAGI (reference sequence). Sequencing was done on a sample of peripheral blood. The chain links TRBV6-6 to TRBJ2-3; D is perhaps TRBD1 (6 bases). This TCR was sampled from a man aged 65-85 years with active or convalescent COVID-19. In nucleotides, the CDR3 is TGTGCCTCGCTGCAGGGGCCGGGCACAGATACGCAGTATTTT. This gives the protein CASLQGPGTDTQYF.